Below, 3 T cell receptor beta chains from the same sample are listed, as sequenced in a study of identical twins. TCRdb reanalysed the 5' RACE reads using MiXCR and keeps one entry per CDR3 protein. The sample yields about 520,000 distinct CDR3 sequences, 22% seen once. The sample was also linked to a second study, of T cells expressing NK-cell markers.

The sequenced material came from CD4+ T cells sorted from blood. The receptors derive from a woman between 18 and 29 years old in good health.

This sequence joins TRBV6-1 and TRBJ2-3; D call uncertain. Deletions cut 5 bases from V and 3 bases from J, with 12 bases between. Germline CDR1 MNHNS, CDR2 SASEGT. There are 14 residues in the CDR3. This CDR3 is CASSLSPRTDTQYF. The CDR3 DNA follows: TGTGCCAGCAGTCTCTCCCCCAGGACAGATACGCAGTATTTT.

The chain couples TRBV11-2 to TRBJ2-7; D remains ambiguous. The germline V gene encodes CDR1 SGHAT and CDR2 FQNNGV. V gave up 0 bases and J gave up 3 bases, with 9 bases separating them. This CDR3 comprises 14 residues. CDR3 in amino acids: CASSLDIWDYEQYF. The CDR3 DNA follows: TGTGCCAGCAGCTTAGATATTTGGGACTACGAGCAGTACTTC. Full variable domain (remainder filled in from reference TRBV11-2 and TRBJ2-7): EAGVAQSPRYKIIEKRQSVAFWCNPISGHATLYWYQQILGQGPKLLIQFQNNGVVDDSQLPKDRFSAERLKGVDSTLKIQPAKLEDSAVYLCASSLDIWDYEQYFGPGTRLTVT.

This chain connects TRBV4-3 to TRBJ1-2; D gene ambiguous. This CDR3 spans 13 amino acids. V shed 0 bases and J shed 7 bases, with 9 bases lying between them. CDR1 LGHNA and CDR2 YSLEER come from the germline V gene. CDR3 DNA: TGCGCCAGCAGCCAAGAACTGGGTCGTGGCTACACCTTC. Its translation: CASSQELGRGYTF.